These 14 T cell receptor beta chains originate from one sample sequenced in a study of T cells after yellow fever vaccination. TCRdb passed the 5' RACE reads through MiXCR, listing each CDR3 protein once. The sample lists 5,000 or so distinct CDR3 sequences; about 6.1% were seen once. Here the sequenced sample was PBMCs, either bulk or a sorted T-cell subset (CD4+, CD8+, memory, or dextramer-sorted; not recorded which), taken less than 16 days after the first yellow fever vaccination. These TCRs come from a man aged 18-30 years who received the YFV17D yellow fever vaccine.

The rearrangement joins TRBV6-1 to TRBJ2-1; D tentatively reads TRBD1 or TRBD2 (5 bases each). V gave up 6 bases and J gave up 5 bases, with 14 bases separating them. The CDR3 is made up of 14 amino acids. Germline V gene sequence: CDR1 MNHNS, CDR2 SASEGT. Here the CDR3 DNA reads TGTGCCAGCAGGGGAGCCGGGACCCACAATGAGCAGTTCTTC. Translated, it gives CASRGAGTHNEQFF.

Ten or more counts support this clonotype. CDR3 sequence: CASSQEWGLEELFF. The CDR3 coding sequence is TGCGCCAGCAGCCAAGAGTGGGGGTTAGAGGAGCTGTTTTTT. This chain uses TRBV4-3 with TRBJ2-2; perhaps D is TRBD1 or TRBD2 (5 bases each). This CDR3 region has 14 residues. V lost 0 bases and J 10 bases, leaving 12 bases between the germline ends. Germline V gives CDR1 LGHNA, CDR2 YSLEER.

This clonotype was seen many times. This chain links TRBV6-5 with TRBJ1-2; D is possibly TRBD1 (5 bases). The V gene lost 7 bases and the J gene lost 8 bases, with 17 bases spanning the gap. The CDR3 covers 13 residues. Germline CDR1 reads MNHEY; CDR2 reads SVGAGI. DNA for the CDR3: TGTGCCAGCATCAAGTCGGGACCCAAAGGCTACACCTTC. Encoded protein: CASIKSGPKGYTF.

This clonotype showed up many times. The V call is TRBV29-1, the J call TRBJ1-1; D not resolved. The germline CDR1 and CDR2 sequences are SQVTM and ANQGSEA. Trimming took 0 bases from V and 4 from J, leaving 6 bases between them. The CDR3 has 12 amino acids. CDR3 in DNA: TGCAGCGTTGAAGATTTTCCCACTGAAGCTTTCTTT. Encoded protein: CSVEDFPTEAFF. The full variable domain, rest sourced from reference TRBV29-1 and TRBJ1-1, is SAVISQKPSRDICQRGTSLTIQCQVDSQVTMMFWYRQQPGQSLTLIATANQGSEATYESGFVIDKFPISRPNLTFSTLTVSNMSPEDSSIYLCSVEDFPTEAFFGQGTRLTVV.

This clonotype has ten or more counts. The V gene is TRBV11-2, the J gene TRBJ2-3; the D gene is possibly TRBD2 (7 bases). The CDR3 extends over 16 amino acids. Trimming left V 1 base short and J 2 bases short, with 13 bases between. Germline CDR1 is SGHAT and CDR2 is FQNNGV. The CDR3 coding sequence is TGTGCCAGCAGCTTAGGTGTCGGGGGGCCCACAGATACGCAGTATTTT. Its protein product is CASSLGVGGPTDTQYF.

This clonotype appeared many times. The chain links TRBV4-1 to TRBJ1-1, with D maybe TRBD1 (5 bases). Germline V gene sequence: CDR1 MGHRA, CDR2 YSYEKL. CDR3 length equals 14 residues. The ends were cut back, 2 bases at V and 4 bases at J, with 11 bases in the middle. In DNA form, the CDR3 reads TGCGCCAGCAGCCAACCTGGCGGGGGCACTGAAGCTTTCTTT. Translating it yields CASSQPGGGTEAFF.

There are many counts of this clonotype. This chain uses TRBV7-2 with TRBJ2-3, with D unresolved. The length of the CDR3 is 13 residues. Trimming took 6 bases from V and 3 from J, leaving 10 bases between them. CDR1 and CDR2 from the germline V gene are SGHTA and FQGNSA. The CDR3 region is CASRFRVTDTQYF. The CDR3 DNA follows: TGTGCCAGCAGATTTAGAGTAACAGATACGCAGTATTTT.

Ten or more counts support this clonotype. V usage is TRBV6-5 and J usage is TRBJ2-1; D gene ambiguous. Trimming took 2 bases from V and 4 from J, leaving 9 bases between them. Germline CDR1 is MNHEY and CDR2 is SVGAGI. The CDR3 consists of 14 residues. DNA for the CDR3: TGTGCCAGCAGTTACGTCAGCAGATACAATGAGCAGTTCTTC. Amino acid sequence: CASSYVSRYNEQFF.

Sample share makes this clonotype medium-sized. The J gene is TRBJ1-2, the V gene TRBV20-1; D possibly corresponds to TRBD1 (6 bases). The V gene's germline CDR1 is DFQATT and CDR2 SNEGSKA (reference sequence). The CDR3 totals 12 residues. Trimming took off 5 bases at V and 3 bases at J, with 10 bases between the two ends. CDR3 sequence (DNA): TGCAGTGCTGTTACAGGGTACTATGGCTACACCTTC. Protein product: CSAVTGYYGYTF.

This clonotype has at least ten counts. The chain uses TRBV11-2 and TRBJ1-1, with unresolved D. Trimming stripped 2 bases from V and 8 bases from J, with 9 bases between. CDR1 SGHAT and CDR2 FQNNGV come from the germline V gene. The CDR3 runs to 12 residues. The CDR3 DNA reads TGTGCCAGCAGCTTATTAGTGACAGAAGCTTTCTTT. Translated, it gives CASSLLVTEAFF. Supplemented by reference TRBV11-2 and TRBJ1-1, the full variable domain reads EAGVAQSPRYKIIEKRQSVAFWCNPISGHATLYWYQQILGQGPKLLIQFQNNGVVDDSQLPKDRFSAERLKGVDSTLKIQPAKLEDSAVYLCASSLLVTEAFFGQGTRLTVV.

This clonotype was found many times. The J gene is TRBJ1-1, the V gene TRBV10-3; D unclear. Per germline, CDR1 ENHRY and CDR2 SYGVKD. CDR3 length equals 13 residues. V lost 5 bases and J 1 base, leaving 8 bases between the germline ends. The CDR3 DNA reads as TGTGCCATCAGTCCCGGCAGGAACACTGAAGCTTTCTTT. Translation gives CAISPGRNTEAFF.

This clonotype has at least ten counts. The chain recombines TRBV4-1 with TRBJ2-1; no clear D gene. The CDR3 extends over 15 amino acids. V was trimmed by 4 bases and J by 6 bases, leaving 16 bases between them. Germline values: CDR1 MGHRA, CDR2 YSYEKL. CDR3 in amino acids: CASSPPGRIPNEQFF. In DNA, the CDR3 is TGCGCCAGCAGCCCACCGGGTCGCATCCCCAATGAGCAGTTCTTC.

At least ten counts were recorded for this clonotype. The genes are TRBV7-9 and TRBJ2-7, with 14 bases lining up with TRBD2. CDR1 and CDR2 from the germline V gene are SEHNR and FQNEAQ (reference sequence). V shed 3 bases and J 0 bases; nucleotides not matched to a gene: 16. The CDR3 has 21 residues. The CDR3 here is CASSFRRGGLAGGQSSYEQYF. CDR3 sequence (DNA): TGTGCCAGCAGCTTTAGGAGAGGAGGACTAGCGGGGGGCCAGAGCTCCTACGAGCAGTACTTC. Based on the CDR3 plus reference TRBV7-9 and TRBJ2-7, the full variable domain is DTGVSQNPRHKITKRGQNVTFRCDPISEHNRLYWYRQTLGQGPEFLTYFQNEAQLEKSRLLSDRFSAERPKGSFSTLEIQRTEQGDSAMYLCASSFRRGGLAGGQSSYEQYFGPGTRLTVT.

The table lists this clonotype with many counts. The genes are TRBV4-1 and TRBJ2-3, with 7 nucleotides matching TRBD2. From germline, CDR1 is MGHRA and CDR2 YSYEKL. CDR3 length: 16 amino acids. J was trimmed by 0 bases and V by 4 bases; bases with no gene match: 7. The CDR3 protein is CASSRYGGTSTDTQYF. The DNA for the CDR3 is TGCGCCAGCAGCCGCTACGGGGGGACTAGCACAGATACGCAGTATTTT.